These 7 T cell receptor beta chains were all obtained from the same sample, sequenced in a study of post-analysis software for immune sequencing data. Their antigens are not known. TCR beta libraries were prepared from cDNA with unique molecular identifiers. TCRdb re-called the PCR reads through MiXCR, storing one row per CDR3 protein. The data show about 680,000 distinct CDR3 sequences, approximately 60% seen once. Study observations and caveats: Four or five TRBV segments occurring more often in patients than controls included TRBV5-6, TRBV5-1 and TRBV20-1.

The sequenced sample was blood. The receptors come from a girl aged 2 to 9 with multiple sclerosis.

This chain links TRBV12-3 or TRBV12-4 with TRBJ2-1; possibly TRBD2 for D (5 bases). The CDR3 runs 15 residues. The ends were cut back, 4 bases at V and 2 bases at J, with 12 bases in the middle. CDR3 sequence: CASSWESVTYNEQFF. As DNA, the CDR3 is TGTGCCAGCAGTTGGGAGAGCGTCACCTACAATGAGCAGTTCTTC.

The chain has TRBV2 and TRBJ1-1; 10 nucleotides agree with TRBD1. The junction had 6 bases not matched to a gene; V was cut back by 6 bases and J by 2 bases. Per germline, CDR1 SNHLY and CDR2 FYNNEI. The CDR3 has 15 residues. CDR3 nucleotide sequence: TGTGCCAGCAGGGGTGGGACAGGGGTTAACACTGAAGCTTTCTTT. Its protein is CASRGGTGVNTEAFF. The variable domain in full, with the rest retrieved from reference TRBV2 and TRBJ1-1, is EPEVTQTPSHQVTQMGQEVILRCVPISNHLYFYWYRQILGQKVEFLVSFYNNEISEKSEIFDDQFSVERPDGSNFTLKIRSTKLEDSAMYFCASRGGTGVNTEAFFGQGTRLTVV.

A few counts support this clonotype. The rearrangement uses TRBV28 and TRBJ2-1; 12 bases align to TRBD2. Looked up from germline, CDR1 is MDHEN and CDR2 is SYDVKM. The CDR3 has 14 residues. V trimming: 5 bases; J trimming: 11 bases; junction bases outside the gene matches: 7. CDR3 DNA: TGTGCCAGCAGTCTAGCGGGAGGGGGGGGTAAGCAGTTCTTC. It is translated as CASSLAGGGGKQFF.

This clonotype appeared once. This chain connects TRBV24-1 to TRBJ2-5; 7 nucleotides match TRBD1. Germline V gene sequence: CDR1 KGHDR, CDR2 SFDVKD. V lost 9 bases and J lost 2; bases outside the gene matches: 8. CDR3 size: 14 residues. The CDR3 DNA sequence: TGTGCCACCGGGGACAGTTATGCACAAGAGACCCAGTACTTC. Translating gives CATGDSYAQETQYF.

The chain carries TRBV12-3 or TRBV12-4 and TRBJ1-1, with D possibly being TRBD1 (5 bases). This CDR3 contains 16 residues. V was pared by 6 bases and J by 3 bases, with 20 bases between. The CDR3 sequence is CASSRNYRLLDTEAFF. CDR3 sequence (DNA): TGTGCCAGCAGCCGGAACTACAGGTTACTAGACACTGAAGCTTTCTTT.

The chain has TRBV27 and TRBJ2-1; D remains ambiguous. The germline V gene encodes CDR1 MNHEY and CDR2 SMNVEV (reference sequence). This CDR3 is 16 amino acids long. V was shortened by 0 bases and J by 4 bases, with 13 bases between the two germline ends. The CDR3 bases are TGTGCCAGCAGTTTATCTTCCGGGCGAGTGTACAATGAGCAGTTCTTC. Translation: CASSLSSGRVYNEQFF.

The chain employs TRBV5-1 and TRBJ2-5; TRBD2 matches 8 bases. Germline V lookup: CDR1 SGHRS, CDR2 YFSETQ. The trim removed 2 bases at V and 1 base at J, leaving 13 bases unmatched. This CDR3 has 18 amino acids. As DNA, the CDR3 is TGCGCCAGCAGCTTTGGAGTATCGGGGGGGCGCATCCAAGAGACCCAGTACTTC. The encoded protein is CASSFGVSGGRIQETQYF.